Below, 9 T cell receptor beta chains from the same sample are listed, as sequenced in a study of blood T cells in healthy people across ages. PCR was performed a second time for about 6 to 11 cycles using a sample-barcoded 5' primer and a J-beta primer mix. TCRdb re-called the 5' RACE reads through MiXCR, storing one row per CDR3 protein. The table has 550,000 to 600,000 distinct CDR3 sequences, 27% seen once. Material: blood. The receptor set was obtained from a woman in her 70s in good health.

The CDR3 bases are TGCGCCAGCAGCTTAAGTAGCGGGGCCTACAATGAGCAGTTCTTC. It is translated as CASSLSSGAYNEQFF. The V gene is TRBV5-1, the J gene TRBJ2-1; TRBD2 aligns across 8 bases. Germline V gene sequence: CDR1 SGHRS, CDR2 YFSETQ. This CDR3 has 15 residues. With 2 bases clipped from V and 2 bases from J, the junction kept 3 bases outside the gene matches. The whole variable domain, filled in from reference TRBV5-1 and TRBJ2-1, reads KAGVTQTPRYLIKTRGQQVTLSCSPISGHRSVSWYQQTPGQGLQFLFEYFSETQRNKGNFPGRFSGRQFSNSRSEMNVSTLELGDSALYLCASSLSSGAYNEQFFGPGTRLTVL.

V is TRBV20-1 and J is TRBJ2-3; D is tentatively TRBD1 or TRBD2 (5 bases each). This CDR3 comprises 14 residues. Trimming took off 6 bases at V and 2 bases at J, with 15 bases between the two ends. CDR1 and CDR2 from the germline V gene are DFQATT and SNEGSKA (reference sequence). The CDR3 loop is CSAPRPGATDTQYF. Here the CDR3 DNA reads TGCAGTGCCCCCCGTCCCGGGGCCACAGATACGCAGTATTTT.

A remark on this clonotype: Germline and junction disagree at one end, which may indicate a read error. The gene calls are TRBV11-2 and TRBJ1-4, with D possibly being TRBD1 (6 bases). There are 15 residues in the CDR3. CDR1 and CDR2 from the germline V gene are SGHAT and FQNNGV. This chain's CDR3 is CASSFGQTTSEKLFF. DNA of the CDR3: TGTGCCAGCAGCTTCGGACAGACGACTAGTGAAAAACTGTTTTTT.

A few counts support this clonotype. V gene TRBV20-1 combines with J gene TRBJ2-7, with D tentatively TRBD1 or TRBD2 (5 bases each). V was pared by 1 base and J by 2 bases, with 9 bases between. This CDR3 is 13 amino acids long. The germline CDR1 and CDR2 sequences are DFQATT and SNEGSKA (reference sequence). The CDR3 is CSARAGPTYEQYF. CDR3 bases: TGCAGTGCTAGAGCGGGGCCAACCTACGAGCAGTACTTC.

This clonotype was counted only a few times. This may arise from a read error, as a much more abundant clone is one base away. The rearrangement joins TRBV27 to TRBJ2-5, with D unresolved. V lost 4 bases and J lost 2, with 8 bases in between. This CDR3 has 13 residues. CDR1 and CDR2 (germline): MNHEY, SMNVEV (reference sequence). CDR3 sequence reads: CASSYIPQETQYF. In DNA, the CDR3 is TGTGCCAGCAGTTACATCCCACAAGAGACCCAGTACTTC.

The CDR3 coding sequence is TGTGCCAGCAGCTTAGTGACGAGGGGTGGCTACACCTTC. Amino acids: CASSLVTRGGYTF. V gene TRBV7-9 combines with J gene TRBJ1-2; D perhaps matches TRBD1 (5 bases). Germline CDR1 and CDR2: SEHNR and FQNEAQ (reference sequence). The CDR3 extends over 13 amino acids. Trimming shortened V by 1 base and J by 7 bases, and 10 bases separated the two germline ends.

The chain joins TRBV11-1 to TRBJ2-1, with D perhaps matching TRBD1 or TRBD2 (5 bases each). The J call is in doubt because the DNA end fits TRBJ2-7 better. Germline V gene lookup returns CDR1 SGHAT and CDR2 FQDESV (reference sequence). This CDR3 comprises 13 residues. CDR3 sequence: CASSWPGSYEQYF. The CDR3, as DNA: TGTGCCAGCAGCTGGCCAGGGAGCTACGAGCAGTACTTC.

In its sample, this clonotype was seen many times. The chain links TRBV12-3 or TRBV12-4 to TRBJ2-5, with 10 positions matching TRBD2. With V trimmed by 4 bases and J by 5 bases, 4 bases remained unmatched. The CDR3 covers 14 residues. The CDR3 region has the DNA TGTGCCAGCAGTTCTAGCGGGGGCGGGGAGACCCAGTACTTC. Translation gives CASSSSGGGETQYF.

The chain couples TRBV4-3 to TRBJ2-5; D is ambiguous. The CDR3 sequence is 14 residues long. The V end was cut by 4 bases, the J end by 5 bases, with 14 bases between. Germline values: CDR1 LGHNA, CDR2 YSLEER. CDR3 bases: TGCGCCAGCAGCCCGGGTTGGATTGGGGAGACCCAGTACTTC. Translating gives CASSPGWIGETQYF.